Following are 26 T cell receptor beta chains from one sample sequenced in a study of technical replicates of blood from a handful of donors. Some clones are missing from TCRdb's copy, which holds only in-frame ones; the method was immunoSEQ multiplex PCR. The sample carries about 100,000 clones, approximately 95% recorded once. Specimen: T cells isolated from PBMCs. The receptors stem from a human donor in good health.

J is TRBJ1-1 and V is TRBV6-1; TRBD1 might be the D (6 bases). V was cut by 8 bases and J by 1 base, with 11 bases left in between. CDR1 is MNHNS, CDR2 SASEGT, per germline. The length of the CDR3 is 13 residues. The CDR3 loop is CASGKTGNTEAFF. CDR3 bases: TGTGCCAGCGGGAAGACAGGGAACACTGAAGCTTTCTTT.

This chain connects TRBV27 to TRBJ2-3; D possibly corresponds to TRBD1 (5 bases). The CDR3 is 13 amino acids. The germline V gene has CDR1 MNHEY and CDR2 SMNVEV (reference sequence). V was shortened by 4 bases and J by 6 bases, with 11 bases between the two germline ends. The CDR3 DNA reads TGTGCCAGCAGTTCGACAGTTAGGGATACGCAGTATTTT. It specifies CASSSTVRDTQYF.

The rearrangement links TRBV6-1 to TRBJ2-3, with no clear D. V was shortened by 6 bases and J by 4 bases, with 14 bases between the two germline ends. The CDR3 loop spans 14 amino acids. Looked up from germline, CDR1 is MNHNS and CDR2 is SASEGT. The CDR3 reads CASRRFLVPDTQYF. Here the CDR3 DNA reads TGTGCCAGCAGGCGGTTCCTTGTGCCAGATACGCAGTATTTT.

This clone was detected only once. The chain has TRBV2 and TRBJ1-5; 8 nucleotides align to TRBD1. V lost 6 bases, J lost 5 bases, and 9 bases stayed unmatched. The length of the CDR3 is 15 residues. Per germline, CDR1 SNHLY and CDR2 FYNNEI. The CDR3 sequence: CASSREAGGDQPQHF. CDR3 DNA: TGTGCCAGCAGCCGGGAGGCAGGGGGCGATCAGCCCCAGCATTTT.

V and J are TRBV6-5 and TRBJ1-6; no firm D call. The CDR3 is made up of 14 amino acids. With 2 bases removed from V and 10 bases from J, the gap between germline ends came to 12 bases. The V gene's germline CDR1 is MNHEY and CDR2 SVGAGI. The CDR3 DNA reads TGTGCCAGCAGTTACGGGAGGGAATCCTCACCCCTCCACTTT. Amino acid sequence: CASSYGRESSPLHF.

This clone was recorded only once. The rearrangement uses TRBV5-1 and TRBJ1-1; D unresolved. Germline CDR1 reads SGHRS; CDR2 reads YFSETQ. The CDR3 spans 13 residues. Deletions cut 2 bases from V and 7 bases from J, with 12 bases between. DNA of the CDR3: TGCGCCAGCAGCTTACTAGGCGACGGTGAAGCTTTCTTT. Its translation: CASSLLGDGEAFF.

The chain joins TRBV7-9 to TRBJ2-1, with 13 bases identical to TRBD2. The CDR3 runs to 18 residues. Germline V gene lookup returns CDR1 SEHNR and CDR2 FQNEAQ (reference sequence). V gave up 2 bases and J gave up 7 bases; unmatched junction bases: 11. The CDR3 DNA sequence: TGTGCCAGCAGCTTAAGACTAGCGGGGGGCGCCTGGTCTAATGAGCAGTTCTTC. This sequence encodes CASSLRLAGGAWSNEQFF.

This chain links TRBV19 with TRBJ2-2, with TRBD2 matching over 8 bases. In germline, CDR1 is LNHDA, CDR2 SQIVND (reference sequence). The CDR3 totals 14 residues. The CDR3 reads CASELAVLTGELFF. The CDR3 DNA follows: TGTGCTTCAGAACTAGCGGTCCTCACCGGGGAGCTGTTTTTT.

J is TRBJ2-7 and V is TRBV6-5, with D possibly TRBD1 on 6 matching bases. The ends were cut back, 7 bases at V and 1 base at J, with 11 bases in the middle. The CDR3 totals 13 residues. Per the germline V gene, CDR1 is MNHEY and CDR2 is SVGAGI. This CDR3 is CASKGVGSYEQYF. The CDR3 DNA follows: TGTGCCAGCAAGGGGGTGGGGTCCTACGAGCAGTACTTC.

The rearrangement uses TRBV19 and TRBJ1-3; D not certain. Germline loops: CDR1 LNHDA, CDR2 SQIVND (reference sequence). Trimming pared 7 bases from V and 7 bases from J, leaving 23 bases between. The CDR3 has 16 residues. Written as DNA, the CDR3 is TGTGCCAGTAACCCCCTCGGGGTAACGTCCCGGAACACCATATATTTT. As protein: CASNPLGVTSRNTIYF.

V and J are TRBV29-1 and TRBJ2-3; 10 bases agree with TRBD2. In germline, CDR1 is SQVTM, CDR2 ANQGSEA. With 4 bases clipped from V and 3 bases from J, the junction kept 4 bases outside the gene matches. CDR3 length: 14 amino acids. CDR3 in amino acids: CSVGTSGNTDTQYF. The CDR3 DNA is TGCAGCGTTGGGACTAGCGGTAATACAGATACGCAGTATTTT.

The CDR3 DNA is TGTGCCAGCAGCTTGGGGGCAGGAATGAACACTGAAGCTTTCTTT. The encoded protein is CASSLGAGMNTEAFF. The V gene is TRBV5-6, the J gene TRBJ1-1, with D unclear. V lost 0 bases, J lost 0 bases, and 9 bases lay in between. CDR3 length equals 15 residues. CDR1 and CDR2 from the germline V gene are SGHDT and YYEEEE.

The V gene is TRBV1, the J gene TRBJ2-7; TRBD2 is the table's D call, not checked against the DNA. TRBV1 is classified as a pseudogene. This CDR3 has 14 residues. For the CDR3, the DNA is TGCACCAGCAGCCGAAGCCAACTACCCAGCGAGCAGTACTTC. As protein: CTSSRSQLPSEQYF.

The chain uses TRBV6-4 and TRBJ2-3; 9 bases are a match to TRBD2. Looked up from germline, CDR1 is MRHNA and CDR2 is SNTAGT. The J segment lost 0 bases and the V segment lost 8 bases, leaving 15 bases of the junction unmatched. The CDR3 spans 18 residues. CDR3 sequence: CASPPPGPAGGSTDTQYF. The CDR3 region has the DNA TGTGCCAGCCCTCCCCCCGGGCCAGCGGGGGGAAGCACAGATACGCAGTATTTT.

The rearrangement uses TRBV10-3 and TRBJ2-7, with 7 bases identical to TRBD2. In germline, CDR1 is ENHRY, CDR2 SYGVKD. The CDR3 runs 14 residues. After removal of 0 bases from V and 6 bases from J, the junction contained 5 bases not matched to a gene. The CDR3 bases are TGTGCCATCAGTGAGTCTGGGGGAGGGGCCGAGCAGTACTTC. Translating it yields CAISESGGGAEQYF.

The chain links TRBV6-1 to TRBJ1-6; weak D call: TRBD1 (5 bases). V lost 6 bases to trimming and J lost 5 bases, with 14 bases between them. Germline values: CDR1 MNHNS, CDR2 SASEGT. The CDR3 extends over 15 amino acids. The CDR3 DNA follows: TGTGCCAGCAGGGACACCCATCTTAATAATTCACCCCTCCACTTT. Its protein product is CASRDTHLNNSPLHF.

The rearrangement uses TRBV4-1 and TRBJ2-7, with 8 nucleotides matching TRBD2. Germline CDR1 reads MGHRA; CDR2 reads YSYEKL. V gave up 1 base and J gave up 3 bases; unmatched junction bases: 8. The CDR3 loop spans 16 amino acids. The CDR3 DNA sequence: TGCGCCAGCAGCCAAGCGGGAGGGACTAGGTTCTACGAGCAGTACTTC. This translates into CASSQAGGTRFYEQYF.

The chain has TRBV6-5 and TRBJ1-1; tentative D call: TRBD1 (6 bases). In germline, CDR1 is MNHEY, CDR2 SVGAGI. CDR3 size: 12 residues. V lost 6 bases and J 10 bases, leaving 15 bases between the germline ends. The CDR3 here is CASSRDRLRAFF. The CDR3 region has the DNA TGTGCCAGCAGCCGAGACAGGCTTCGAGCTTTCTTT.

This chain links TRBV9 with TRBJ2-7, with 7 bases identical to TRBD2. J gave up 0 bases and V 2 bases, and 2 bases lay outside the gene matches. Germline V gives CDR1 SGDLS, CDR2 YYNGEE. CDR3 length: 14 residues. In nucleotides, the CDR3 is TGTGCCAGCAGCGTTGGGACTAACTCCTACGAGCAGTACTTC. Protein product: CASSVGTNSYEQYF.

As concerns this clone: Other DNA sequences within the sample encode an identical CDR3. The gene calls are TRBV28 and TRBJ1-5; the D gene is possibly TRBD1 (6 bases). Germline lookup yields CDR1 MDHEN and CDR2 SYDVKM. CDR3 length equals 14 residues. Trimming shortened V by 3 bases and J by 1 base, and 7 bases separated the two germline ends. CDR3 nucleotides: TGTGCCAGCAGTTTCGACAGGAGCAATCAGCCCCAGCATTTT. As protein: CASSFDRSNQPQHF.

The chain has TRBV7-6 and TRBJ2-2; TRBD1 matches at 8 bases. The V segment lost 5 bases and the J segment 1 base; nucleotides outside the gene matches: 6. From germline, CDR1 is SGHVS and CDR2 FNYEAQ. The CDR3 contains 16 residues. CDR3 region: CASSARTGLNTGELFF. CDR3 DNA sequence: TGTGCCAGCAGCGCCAGGACAGGGCTGAACACCGGGGAGCTGTTTTTT.

The rearrangement uses TRBV27 and TRBJ1-5; maybe TRBD1 (6 bases). Trimming stripped 5 bases from V and 0 bases from J, with 17 bases between. Germline loops: CDR1 MNHEY, CDR2 SMNVEV (reference sequence). The CDR3 is made up of 17 amino acids. CDR3 in DNA: TGTGCCAGCAGTCCCCGGACGGACAGTAATAGCAATCAGCCCCAGCATTTT. It encodes CASSPRTDSNSNQPQHF.

V is TRBV5-5 and J is TRBJ1-2; a possible D gene is TRBD1 (5 bases). V was clipped by 4 bases and J by 1 base, with 14 bases between them. The CDR3 totals 15 residues. CDR1 is SGHKS and CDR2 is YYEKEE in the germline V gene (reference sequence). The CDR3 reads CASSANRDFNYGYTF. As DNA, the CDR3 is TGTGCCAGCAGCGCCAACCGGGACTTTAACTATGGCTACACCTTC.

The chain couples TRBV9 to TRBJ1-4; 9 nucleotides align to TRBD1. Germline CDR1 reads SGDLS; CDR2 reads YYNGEE. Trimming took 4 bases from V and 13 from J; bases not matched to a gene: 5. The CDR3 is 12 residues long. The CDR3 DNA is TGTGCCAGCAGCCCGGGACAGGGCGGACTGTTTTTT. The encoded protein is CASSPGQGGLFF.

The V gene is TRBV19, the J gene TRBJ1-6; tentative D call: TRBD1 (5 bases). Germline assignment: CDR1 LNHDA and CDR2 SQIVND (reference sequence). V lost 2 bases, J lost 8 bases, and 10 bases lay in between. This CDR3 is built from 14 residues. CDR3 sequence: CASSISQGYSPLHF. The DNA for the CDR3 is TGTGCCAGTAGTATATCTCAGGGATATTCACCCCTCCACTTT.

This chain connects TRBV4-2 to TRBJ1-3; no clear D. V dropped 0 bases and J dropped 2 bases, with 11 bases sitting between them. The CDR3 consists of 16 residues. Germline assignment: CDR1 LGHNA and CDR2 YNFKEQ. The CDR3 sequence: CASSQEGLEAGNTIYF. The CDR3 coding sequence is TGTGCCAGCAGCCAAGAGGGCTTGGAGGCTGGAAACACCATATATTTT.